The rows below give T cell receptor beta chains drawn from one sample of a study of T cells in Graves' hyperthyroidism and ophthalmopathy. TCRdb used MiXCR to reprocess the multiplex PCR reads, holding one entry per CDR3 protein. This sample has hundreds of thousands of distinct CDR3 sequences; roughly 14% occur once, and the top ten carry 5.8%. The sequencing input was blood. Receptors originate from a woman in her thirties with Graves' hyperthyroidism that later progressed to Graves' ophthalmopathy. Both conserved end residues are part of each CDR3. D genes are given only for firm matches. Not all rows give a size; the values are once, few, many and, for expanded clones, a class.

TRBV29-1	TRBJ2-1	many	NA	CSVEEWRDDEQFF	TGCAGCGTTGAAGAGTGGAGGGACGATGAGCAGTTCTTC
TRBV5-1	TRBJ2-5	NA	NA	CASSLRLGWETQYF	TGCGCCAGCAGCTTGCGTCTCGGGTGGGAGACCCAGTACTTC
TRBV19	TRBJ2-3	NA	TRBD1	CASRTGPPGDTQYF	TGTGCCAGTAGGACAGGGCCCCCAGGAGATACGCAGTATTTT
TRBV12-3/TRBV12-4	TRBJ1-6	many	NA	CASSFRGYNSPLHF	TGTGCCAGCAGTTTTCGGGGCTATAATTCACCCCTCCACTTT
TRBV6-1	TRBJ2-5	many	NA	CASRGRVGGETQYF	TGTGCCAGCAGGGGTAGGGTAGGTGGTGAGACCCAGTACTTC
TRBV29-1	TRBJ1-2	many	NA	CSVVAGVNYGYTF	TGCAGCGTTGTGGCAGGGGTTAACTATGGCTACACCTTC
TRBV7-3	TRBJ1-2	NA	TRBD1	CASSWGQGYGYTF	TGTGCCAGCAGCTGGGGACAGGGCTATGGCTACACCTTC
TRBV28	TRBJ1-2	NA	TRBD1	CASQGAWDGYTF	TGTGCCAGCCAGGGGGCTTGGGACGGCTACACCTTC
TRBV27	TRBJ1-2	many	NA	CASSNFFNYGYTF	TGTGCCAGCAGCAATTTCTTTAACTATGGCTACACCTTC
TRBV18	TRBJ1-5	NA	NA	CASSISQGPQPQHF	TGTGCCAGCTCAATTTCACAGGGTCCACAGCCCCAGCATTTT
TRBV19	TRBJ1-2	few	NA	CAAKDRVYGYTF	TGTGCCGCCAAGGACAGAGTATATGGCTACACCTTC
TRBV7-2	TRBJ1-5	NA	NA	CAGSFDGNQPQHF	TGTGCCGGCAGCTTCGACGGCAATCAGCCCCAGCATTTT
TRBV20-1	TRBJ2-5	many	NA	CSARDGTRVAQETQYF	TGCAGTGCTAGAGATGGGACGAGAGTTGCCCAAGAGACCCAGTACTTC
TRBV20-1	TRBJ1-1	many	NA	CSASRPRAFF	TGCAGTGCTAGTCGTCCTAGGGCTTTCTTT
TRBV7-3	TRBJ2-3	many	NA	CASSHGHGGDTQYF	TGTGCCAGCAGCCACGGACACGGGGGAGATACGCAGTATTTT
TRBV3-1	TRBJ1-1	few	TRBD1	CASSQGQGAVEAFF	TGTGCCAGCAGCCAGGGACAGGGGGCGGTTGAAGCTTTCTTT
TRBV7-2	TRBJ2-5	many	NA	CASILGGTIQETQYF	TGTGCCAGCATCTTGGGTGGGACCATACAAGAGACCCAGTACTTC
TRBV12-3/TRBV12-4	TRBJ1-1	many	NA	CASSFPAPWGTEAFF	TGTGCCAGCAGTTTTCCTGCCCCTTGGGGAACTGAAGCTTTCTTT
TRBV5-4	TRBJ2-2	NA	NA	CASSLQALNTGELFF	TGTGCCAGCAGCCTCCAGGCACTGAACACCGGGGAGCTGTTTTTT
TRBV6-1	TRBJ2-7	few	TRBD1	CASRSPNRGSSYEQYF	TGTGCCAGCAGGTCCCCCAACAGGGGGAGCTCCTACGAGCAGTACTTC
TRBV20-1	TRBJ2-7	few	NA	CSARKDNDEQYF	TGCAGTGCTAGAAAGGACAACGACGAGCAGTACTTC
TRBV5-1	TRBJ2-3	many	TRBD1	CASSTRDRGDTQYF	TGCGCCAGCAGCACCCGGGACAGGGGAGATACGCAGTATTTT
TRBV24-1	TRBJ2-1	many	TRBD2	CATSDVTSGRSPHNEQFF	TGTGCCACCAGTGACGTGACTAGCGGGAGATCCCCCCACAATGAGCAGTTCTTC
TRBV12-5	TRBJ1-5	many	NA	CASGLVSFNQPQHF	TGTGCTAGTGGTTTGGTCTCTTTCAATCAGCCCCAGCATTTT
TRBV3-1	TRBJ1-5	many	NA	CASSYGNQPQHF	TGTGCCAGCAGTTACGGCAATCAGCCCCAGCATTTT
TRBV24-1	TRBJ2-5	many	NA	CACSKRQAETQYF	TGTGCCTGCTCAAAGCGACAGGCAGAGACCCAGTACTTC
TRBV5-1	TRBJ1-5	many	NA	CASSLEGLPSGQPQHF	TGCGCCAGCAGCTTGGAGGGACTCCCAAGCGGCCAGCCCCAGCATTTT
TRBV6-1	TRBJ2-5	many	TRBD2	CASSERYSGTSGETQYF	TGTGCCAGCAGTGAACGTTATTCCGGGACTAGCGGCGAGACCCAGTACTTC
TRBV7-9	TRBJ1-6	many	NA	CASSLGAFNSPLHF	TGTGCCAGCAGCTTAGGAGCTTTTAATTCACCCCTCCACTTT
TRBV2	TRBJ1-5	many	NA	CASSLGINQPQHF	TGTGCCAGCAGTTTAGGAATCAATCAGCCCCAGCATTTT
TRBV30	TRBJ1-5	many	TRBD1	CAWTQGYQPQHF	TGTGCCTGGACACAGGGGTATCAGCCCCAGCATTTT
TRBV19	TRBJ1-4	NA	NA	CASSQLSRTGGKLFF	TGTGCCAGTAGCCAACTATCGAGGACCGGGGGAAAACTGTTTTTT
TRBV24-1	TRBJ2-3	many	NA	CATSDFGTGTDTQYF	TGTGCCACCAGTGATTTCGGGACGGGTACAGATACGCAGTATTTT
TRBV10-3	TRBJ2-2	few	TRBD2	CAIRTSGRNTGELFF	TGTGCCATCAGGACGAGCGGGAGGAACACCGGGGAGCTGTTTTTT
TRBV2	TRBJ1-5	many	TRBD1	CASSTGQGRQPQHF	TGTGCCAGCAGTACGGGACAGGGAAGACAGCCCCAGCATTTT
TRBV28	TRBJ2-3	NA	TRBD2	CASCSGDVTDTQYF	TGTGCCAGCTGTAGCGGGGACGTCACAGATACGCAGTATTTT
TRBV6-1	TRBJ1-1	few	TRBD1	CASSPQGAGLMNTEAFF	TGTGCCAGCAGCCCCCAGGGGGCCGGTTTGATGAACACTGAAGCTTTCTTT